The sequence of this T cell receptor (beta chain) was determined in a study of CD8 T cells in Susac syndrome. Germline V gene sequence: CDR1 MGHRA, CDR2 YSYEKL. This CDR3 is 17 amino acids long. The V gene end was trimmed by 2 bases and the J gene end by 4 bases; junction bases not matched to a gene: 10. Sequencing of TCR beta was performed on blood CD8+ and CD4+ T cells. Negative isolation was used for CD8+ and CD4+ T cells, and FACS enrichment was applied to TEMRA cells. cDNA came from approximately 0.5 to 1 ug RNA primed by random hexamers. Each CDR3 protein is one row after TCRdb ran MiXCR on the immunoSEQ multiplex PCR reads. This sample has some 47,000 distinct CDR3 sequences; more than 85% occur once, and the top ten carry around 0.42%.

The clonotype was recovered from a human donor in good health. Sequencing was done on a sample of CD8+ T cells from PBMCs. This chain links TRBV4-1 with TRBJ2-7, with 11 bases identical to TRBD1. The chain's CDR3 is CASSQLRTGGSLYEQYF. The CDR3 DNA reads as TGCGCCAGCAGCCAATTACGGACAGGGGGCAGTTTGTACGAGCAGTACTTC.